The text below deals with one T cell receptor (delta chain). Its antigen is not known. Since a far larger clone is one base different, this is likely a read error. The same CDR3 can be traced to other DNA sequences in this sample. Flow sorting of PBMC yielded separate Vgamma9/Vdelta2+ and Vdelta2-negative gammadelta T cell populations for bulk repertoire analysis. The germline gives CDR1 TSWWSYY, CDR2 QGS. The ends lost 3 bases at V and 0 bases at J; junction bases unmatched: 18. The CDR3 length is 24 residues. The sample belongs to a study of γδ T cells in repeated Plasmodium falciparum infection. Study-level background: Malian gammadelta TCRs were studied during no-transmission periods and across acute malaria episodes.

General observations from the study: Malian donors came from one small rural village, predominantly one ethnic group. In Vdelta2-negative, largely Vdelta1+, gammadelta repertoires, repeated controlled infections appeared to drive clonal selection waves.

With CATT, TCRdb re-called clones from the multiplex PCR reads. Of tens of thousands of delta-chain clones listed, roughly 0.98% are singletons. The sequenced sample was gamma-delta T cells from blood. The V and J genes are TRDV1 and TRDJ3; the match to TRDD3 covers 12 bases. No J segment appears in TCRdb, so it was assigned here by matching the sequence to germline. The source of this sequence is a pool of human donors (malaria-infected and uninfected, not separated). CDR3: CALGERPYLPTGGYFSWDTRQMFF. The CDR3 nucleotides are TGTGCTCTTGGGGAGAGGCCCTACCTTCCAACTGGGGGATACTTCTCCTGGGACACCCGACAGATGTTTTTC.